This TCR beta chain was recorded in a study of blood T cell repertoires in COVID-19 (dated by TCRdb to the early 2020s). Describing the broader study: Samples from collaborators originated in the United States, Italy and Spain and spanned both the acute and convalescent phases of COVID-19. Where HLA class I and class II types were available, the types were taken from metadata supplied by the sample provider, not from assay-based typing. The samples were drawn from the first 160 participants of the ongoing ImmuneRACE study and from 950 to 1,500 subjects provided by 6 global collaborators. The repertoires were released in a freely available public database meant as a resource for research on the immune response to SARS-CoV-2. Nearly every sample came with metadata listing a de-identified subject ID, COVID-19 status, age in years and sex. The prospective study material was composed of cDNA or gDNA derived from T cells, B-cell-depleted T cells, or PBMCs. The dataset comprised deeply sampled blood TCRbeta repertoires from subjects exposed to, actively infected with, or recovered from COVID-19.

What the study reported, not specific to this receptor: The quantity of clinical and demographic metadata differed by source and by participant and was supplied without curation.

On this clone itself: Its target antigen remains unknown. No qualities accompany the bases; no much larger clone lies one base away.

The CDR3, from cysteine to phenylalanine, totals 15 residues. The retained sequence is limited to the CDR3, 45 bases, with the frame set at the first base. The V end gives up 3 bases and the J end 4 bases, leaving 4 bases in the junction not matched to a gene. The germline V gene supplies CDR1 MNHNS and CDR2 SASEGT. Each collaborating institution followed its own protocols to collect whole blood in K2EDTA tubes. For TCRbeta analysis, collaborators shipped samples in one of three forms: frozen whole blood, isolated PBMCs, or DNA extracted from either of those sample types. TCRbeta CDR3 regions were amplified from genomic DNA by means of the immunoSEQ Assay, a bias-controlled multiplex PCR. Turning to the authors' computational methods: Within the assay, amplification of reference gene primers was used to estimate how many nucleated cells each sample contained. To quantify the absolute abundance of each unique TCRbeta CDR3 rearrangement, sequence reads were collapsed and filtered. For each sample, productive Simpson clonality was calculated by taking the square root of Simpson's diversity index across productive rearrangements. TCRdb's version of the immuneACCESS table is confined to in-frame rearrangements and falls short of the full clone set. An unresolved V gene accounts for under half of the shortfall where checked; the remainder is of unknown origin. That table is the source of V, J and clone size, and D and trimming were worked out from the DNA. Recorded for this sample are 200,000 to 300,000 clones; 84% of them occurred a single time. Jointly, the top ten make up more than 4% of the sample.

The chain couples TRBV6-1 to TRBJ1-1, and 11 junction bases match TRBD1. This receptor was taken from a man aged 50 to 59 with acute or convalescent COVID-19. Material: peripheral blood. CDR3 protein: CASSDPDRGLTEAFF. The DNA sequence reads TGTGCCAGCAGTGACCCGGACAGGGGGCTCACTGAAGCTTTCTTT.